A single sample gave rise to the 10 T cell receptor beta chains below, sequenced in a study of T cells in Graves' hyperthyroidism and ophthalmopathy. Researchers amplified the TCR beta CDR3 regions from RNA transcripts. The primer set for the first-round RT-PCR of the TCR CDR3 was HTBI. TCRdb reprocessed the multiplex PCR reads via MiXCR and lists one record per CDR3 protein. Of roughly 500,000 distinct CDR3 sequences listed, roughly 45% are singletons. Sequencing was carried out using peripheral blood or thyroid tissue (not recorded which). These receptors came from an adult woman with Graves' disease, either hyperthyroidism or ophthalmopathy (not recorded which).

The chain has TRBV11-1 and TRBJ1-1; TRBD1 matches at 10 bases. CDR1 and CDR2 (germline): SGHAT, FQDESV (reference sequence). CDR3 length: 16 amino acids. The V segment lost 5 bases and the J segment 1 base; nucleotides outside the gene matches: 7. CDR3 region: CASSARDRGSNTEAFF. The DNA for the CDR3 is TGTGCCAGCAGCGCCCGGGACAGGGGTTCGAACACTGAAGCTTTCTTT.

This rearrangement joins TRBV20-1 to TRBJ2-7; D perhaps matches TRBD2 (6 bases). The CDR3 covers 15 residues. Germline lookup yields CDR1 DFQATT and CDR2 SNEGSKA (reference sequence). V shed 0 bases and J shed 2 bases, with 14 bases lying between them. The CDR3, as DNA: TGCAGTGCTAGAGATCCGCTAGCGCGGACCTACGAGCAGTACTTC. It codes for CSARDPLARTYEQYF.

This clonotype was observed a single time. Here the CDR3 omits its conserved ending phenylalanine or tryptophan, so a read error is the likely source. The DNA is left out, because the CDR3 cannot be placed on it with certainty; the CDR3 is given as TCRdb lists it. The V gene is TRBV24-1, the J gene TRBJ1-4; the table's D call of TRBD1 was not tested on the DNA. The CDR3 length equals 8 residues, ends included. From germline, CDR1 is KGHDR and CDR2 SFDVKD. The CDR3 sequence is CATEGTTG.

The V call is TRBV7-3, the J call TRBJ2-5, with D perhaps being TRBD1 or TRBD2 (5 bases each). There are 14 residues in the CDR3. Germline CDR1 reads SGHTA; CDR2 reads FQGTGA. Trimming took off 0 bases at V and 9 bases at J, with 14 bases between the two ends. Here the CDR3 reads CASSLTGTQAAQYF. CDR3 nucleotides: TGTGCCAGCAGCTTAACGGGGACCCAAGCGGCCCAGTACTTC.

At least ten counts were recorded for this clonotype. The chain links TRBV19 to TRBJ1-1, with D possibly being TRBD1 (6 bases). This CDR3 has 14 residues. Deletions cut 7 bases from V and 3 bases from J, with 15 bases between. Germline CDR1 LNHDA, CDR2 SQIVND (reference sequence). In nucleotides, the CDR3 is TGTGCCAGTAATCCAAGGGGGGGATACACTGAAGCTTTCTTT. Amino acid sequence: CASNPRGGYTEAFF.

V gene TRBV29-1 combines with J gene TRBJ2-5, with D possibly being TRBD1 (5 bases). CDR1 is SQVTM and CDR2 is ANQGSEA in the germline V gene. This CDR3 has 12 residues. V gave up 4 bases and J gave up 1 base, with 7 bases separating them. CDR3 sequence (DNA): TGCAGCGTTGCCCAGGGCCAAGAGACCCAGTACTTC. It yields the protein CSVAQGQETQYF.

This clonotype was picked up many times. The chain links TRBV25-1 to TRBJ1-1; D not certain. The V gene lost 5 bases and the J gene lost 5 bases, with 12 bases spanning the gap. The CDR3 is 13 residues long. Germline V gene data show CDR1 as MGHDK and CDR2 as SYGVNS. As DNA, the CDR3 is TGTGCCAGCAGTACCCCCGGCATGACTGAAGCTTTCTTT. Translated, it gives CASSTPGMTEAFF.

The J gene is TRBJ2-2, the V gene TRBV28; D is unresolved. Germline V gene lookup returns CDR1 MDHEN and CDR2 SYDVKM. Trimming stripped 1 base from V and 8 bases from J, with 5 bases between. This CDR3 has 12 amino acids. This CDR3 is CASSLLPGELFF. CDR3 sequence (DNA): TGTGCCAGCAGTTTATTGCCAGGGGAGCTGTTTTTT.

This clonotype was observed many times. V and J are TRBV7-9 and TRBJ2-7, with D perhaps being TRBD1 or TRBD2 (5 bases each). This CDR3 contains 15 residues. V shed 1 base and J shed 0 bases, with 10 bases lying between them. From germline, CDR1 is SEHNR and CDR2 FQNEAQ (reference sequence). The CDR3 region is CASSLGGADSYEQYF. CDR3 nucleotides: TGTGCCAGCAGCTTAGGAGGGGCTGACTCCTACGAGCAGTACTTC.

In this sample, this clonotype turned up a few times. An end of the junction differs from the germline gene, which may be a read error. In DNA, the CDR3 is TGCGCCAGCAGCTCCACTTCCCATGAGCAGTTCTTC. As protein: CASSSTSHEQFF. The chain couples TRBV7-9 to TRBJ2-5; D gene ambiguous. Near its end, the DNA agrees better with TRBJ2-1, so the J call may be wrong. The length of the CDR3 is 12 residues. The germline V gene encodes CDR1 SEHNR and CDR2 FQNEAQ (reference sequence).